Presented here are 2 T cell receptor beta chains from one specimen sequenced in a study of cytomegalovirus exposure and HLA in healthy donors. Amplification used 60 Vbeta primers and 13 Jbeta primers. Produced via immunoSEQ multiplex PCR; TCRdb's table is partial and in-frame only. Of tens of thousands of clones listed, about four fifths were seen once; the top ten hold 3% to 3.5%. The sequenced sample consisted of PBMCs. These receptor sequences come from a woman in her late teens or twenties in good health and CMV-seronegative.

The chain uses TRBV5-6 and TRBJ1-2; maybe TRBD1 (6 bases). From germline, CDR1 is SGHDT and CDR2 YYEEEE. Trimming pared 0 bases from V and 5 bases from J, leaving 14 bases between. The CDR3 runs 15 residues. The CDR3 nucleotides are TGTGCCAGCAGCTTGGCCGAATGGGGGCCTTATGGCTACACCTTC. It yields the protein CASSLAEWGPYGYTF.

To note about this clone: One end of the junction does not line up with germline, which may come from a read error. The same CDR3 can be traced to other DNA sequences in this sample. The rearrangement joins TRBV10-2 to TRBJ2-7; 9 bases map to TRBD2. The CDR3 is 14 residues long. Germline V gene lookup returns CDR1 WSHSY and CDR2 SAAADI. CDR3 protein: CATSLAGEIYEQYF. The CDR3 region has the DNA TGCGCCACCTCACTAGCGGGCGAGATCTACGAGCAATACTTC.